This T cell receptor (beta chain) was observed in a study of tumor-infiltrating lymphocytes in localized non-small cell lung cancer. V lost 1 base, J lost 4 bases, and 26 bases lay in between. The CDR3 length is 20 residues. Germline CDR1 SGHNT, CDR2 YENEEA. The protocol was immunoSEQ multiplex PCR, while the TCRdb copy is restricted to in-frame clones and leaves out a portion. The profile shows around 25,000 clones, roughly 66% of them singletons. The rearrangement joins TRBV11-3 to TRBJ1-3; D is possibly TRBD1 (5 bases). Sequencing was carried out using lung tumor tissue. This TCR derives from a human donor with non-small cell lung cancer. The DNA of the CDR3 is TGTGCCAGCAGCTTAGGAGGGTCCCAATATGGGGGAACGGTCGGAAACACCATATATTTT. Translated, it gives CASSLGGSQYGGTVGNTIYF.